The 25 T cell receptor beta chains in this list originate from one sample, sequenced in a study of T cells in Graves' hyperthyroidism and ophthalmopathy. Amplification yielded TCR beta CDR3 regions, with RNA transcripts as the source. Initially, a first-round RT-PCR of the TCR CDR3 employed the HTBI primer set. TCRdb analysed the multiplex PCR reads with MiXCR anew, one entry per CDR3 protein. The data hold approximately 600,000 distinct CDR3 sequences, with roughly 14% observed a single time. The sample consisted of blood. The receptors here all came from a woman aged 40 to 50 with Graves' ophthalmopathy.

This clonotype has ten or more counts. The V and J genes are TRBV28 and TRBJ2-7; a possible D gene is TRBD1 (5 bases). The CDR3 loop spans 18 amino acids. Germline V gene data show CDR1 as MDHEN and CDR2 as SYDVKM. Trimming stripped 4 bases from V and 0 bases from J, with 22 bases between. The CDR3 region is CASSSTTPHTGSSYEQYF. As DNA, the CDR3 is TGTGCCAGCAGTTCTACTACGCCCCACACAGGCAGCTCCTACGAGCAGTACTTC.

This clonotype was seen at least ten times. The chain uses TRBV29-1 and TRBJ2-7; 7 bases line up with TRBD2. Trimming took 3 bases from V and 5 from J; bases not matched to a gene: 7. Germline CDR1 is SQVTM and CDR2 is ANQGSEA. The CDR3 consists of 13 residues. CDR3 in DNA: TGCAGCGTTGAGTCTAGCGGACTAAACGAGCAGTACTTC. This encodes CSVESSGLNEQYF.

There are many counts of this clonotype. The CDR3 DNA is TGTGCCACCGGACCCTGGGAACACTATGGCTACACCTTC. Amino acids: CATGPWEHYGYTF. J is TRBJ1-2 and V is TRBV11-2, with unresolved D. The V and J ends lost 10 bases and 3 bases respectively, with 15 bases between them. Germline V gene lookup returns CDR1 SGHAT and CDR2 FQNNGV. CDR3 size: 13 residues.

The rearrangement uses TRBV5-1 and TRBJ1-1; 8 nucleotides match TRBD1. The CDR3 contains 17 residues. Germline V gene data show CDR1 as SGHRS and CDR2 as YFSETQ. With V trimmed by 6 bases and J by 0 bases, 13 bases remained unmatched. This chain's CDR3 is CASTRQGPTTMNTEAFF. The CDR3 region has the DNA TGCGCCAGCACCCGACAGGGGCCCACCACGATGAACACTGAAGCTTTCTTT.

In this sample, this clonotype turned up many times. The chain uses TRBV12-3 or TRBV12-4 and TRBJ2-7; TRBD1 or TRBD2 may be the D gene (7 bases each). The V gene lost 5 bases and the J gene lost 5 bases, with 19 bases spanning the gap. The CDR3 consists of 15 residues. The CDR3 region has the DNA TGTGCCAGCAGTGGGGGGGACAGCGGATTCCACGAGCAGTACTTC. Its translation: CASSGGDSGFHEQYF.

This clonotype was counted at least ten times. The chain has TRBV12-3 or TRBV12-4 and TRBJ2-3; maybe TRBD2 (5 bases). The germline V and J ends were trimmed by 6 bases and 2 bases, with 21 bases remaining between them. The CDR3 covers 17 residues. The DNA for the CDR3 is TGTGCCAGCAGACCCCAGCTGGGCCGGGGTCCCACAGATACGCAGTATTTT. Translated: CASRPQLGRGPTDTQYF.

This clonotype was detected a few times. This chain uses TRBV28 with TRBJ2-7, with D uncertain. Trimming took 5 bases from V and 7 from J, leaving 12 bases between them. The CDR3 spans 12 residues. Germline loops: CDR1 MDHEN, CDR2 SYDVKM. The CDR3 sequence is CASSRAPAEQYF. The CDR3 DNA sequence: TGTGCCAGCAGTAGGGCCCCGGCGGAGCAGTACTTC.

This clonotype has at least ten counts. V usage is TRBV7-8 and J usage is TRBJ2-7, with D tentatively TRBD2 (6 bases). Trimming took 1 base from V and 5 from J, leaving 15 bases between them. The CDR3 totals 15 residues. Germline V CDR1 and CDR2: SGHVS, FQNEAQ. CDR3 protein: CASSLVVGASDEQYF. The CDR3 DNA reads as TGTGCCAGCAGCTTAGTGGTGGGAGCTAGCGACGAGCAGTACTTC. Supplemented by reference TRBV7-8 and TRBJ2-7, the full variable domain reads GAGVSQSPRYKVAKRGQDVALRCDPISGHVSLFWYQQALGQGPEFLTYFQNEAQLDKSGLPSDRFFAERPEGSVSTLKIQRTQQEDSAVYLCASSLVVGASDEQYFGPGTRLTVT.

This clonotype was detected many times. J is TRBJ2-2 and V is TRBV2; possible D gene TRBD2, 5 bases. Trimming cost V 4 bases and J 1 base, with 13 bases left between them. The CDR3 runs to 16 residues. The germline V gene encodes CDR1 SNHLY and CDR2 FYNNEI. The CDR3 bases are TGTGCCAGCAGTGGGAACCGGGATCAGAACACCGGGGAGCTGTTTTTT. This encodes CASSGNRDQNTGELFF.

This clonotype was counted only a few times. The gene calls are TRBV30 and TRBJ1-5; no clear D gene. CDR3 length: 13 amino acids. Germline CDR1 GTSNPN, CDR2 SVGIG (reference sequence). Trimming stripped 0 bases from V and 5 bases from J, with 8 bases between. CDR3 in amino acids: CAWSVRVDQPQHF. In DNA, the CDR3 is TGTGCCTGGAGTGTTCGGGTCGATCAGCCCCAGCATTTT. The full variable domain, with the rest looked up from reference TRBV30 and TRBJ1-5, is SQTIHQWPATLVQPVGSPLSLECTVEGTSNPNLYWYRQAAGRGLQLLFYSVGIGQISSEVPQNLSASRPQDRQFILSSKKLLLSDSGFYLCAWSVRVDQPQHFGDGTRLSIL.

Many counts were recorded for this clonotype. This chain connects TRBV6-4 to TRBJ2-2; 7 bases map to TRBD2. Per the germline V gene, CDR1 is MRHNA and CDR2 is SNTAGT. The CDR3 is 14 residues long. V lost 6 bases and J lost 7; bases outside the gene matches: 8. CDR3 loop: CASRRGSSGGELFF. CDR3 sequence (DNA): TGTGCCAGCAGACGCGGGAGCTCAGGCGGGGAGCTGTTTTTT.

Ten or more counts support this clonotype. CDR3 amino acids: CASRGGTHPYEQYF. For the CDR3, the DNA is TGTGCCAGCAGAGGTGGGACTCATCCCTACGAGCAGTACTTC. This chain connects TRBV28 to TRBJ2-7, with D possibly being TRBD2 (6 bases). The CDR3 extends over 14 amino acids. The V and J ends lost 6 bases and 2 bases respectively, with 14 bases between them. Germline V CDR1 and CDR2: MDHEN, SYDVKM.

This clonotype was recorded at least ten times. The chain recombines TRBV20-1 with TRBJ2-4; 11 bases are shared with TRBD2. This CDR3 comprises 15 residues. Trimming took 5 bases from V and 2 from J; bases not matched to a gene: 5. The germline CDR1 and CDR2 sequences are DFQATT and SNEGSKA (reference sequence). The CDR3 nucleotides are TGCAGTGCTCCACTAGCGGGAGTATCCAAAAACATTCAGTACTTC. As protein: CSAPLAGVSKNIQYF.

The DNA for the CDR3 is TGTGCCAGCAGCTTGGCCTGGGACAGGGGAGGGGAAGCTTTCTTT. It yields the protein CASSLAWDRGGEAFF. V gene TRBV5-5 combines with J gene TRBJ1-1; 10 positions match TRBD1. Germline CDR1 is SGHKS and CDR2 is YYEKEE (reference sequence). This CDR3 has 15 residues. After removal of 0 bases from V and 8 bases from J, the junction contained 7 bases not matched to a gene.

In its sample, this clonotype was seen many times. J is TRBJ2-7 and V is TRBV9, with TRBD1 identical over 12 bases. Germline loops: CDR1 SGDLS, CDR2 YYNGEE. The CDR3 sequence is 15 residues long. Trimming removed 0 bases from V and 6 bases from J; junction bases left unmatched: 4. The CDR3: CASSVGGTGGFEQYF. The CDR3 DNA follows: TGTGCCAGCAGCGTAGGGGGGACAGGGGGCTTCGAGCAGTACTTC.

This clonotype was recorded at least ten times. V usage is TRBV6-1 and J usage is TRBJ2-2; 11 bases align to TRBD2. V trimming: 7 bases; J trimming: 4 bases; junction bases outside the gene matches: 5. The germline V gene has CDR1 MNHNS and CDR2 SASEGT. This CDR3 comprises 15 residues. DNA of the CDR3: TGTGCCAGCAAAACTAGCGGGAGTGGCACCGGGGAGCTGTTTTTT. Translated, it gives CASKTSGSGTGELFF.

V gene TRBV6-5 combines with J gene TRBJ1-1, with D perhaps TRBD1 (5 bases). V was trimmed by 0 bases and J by 3 bases, leaving 14 bases between them. The CDR3 has 16 residues. Germline V lookup: CDR1 MNHEY, CDR2 SVGAGI. CDR3 in amino acids: CASSYSFRGRDTEAFF. The CDR3 region has the DNA TGTGCCAGCAGTTACTCGTTTAGGGGTAGGGACACTGAAGCTTTCTTT.

The chain recombines TRBV29-1 with TRBJ1-1, with 7 bases lining up with TRBD1. V shed 4 bases and J 1 base; nucleotides not matched to a gene: 3. The CDR3 is 13 residues long. The germline CDR1 and CDR2 sequences are SQVTM and ANQGSEA. The CDR3 protein is CSVAGTANTEAFF. In DNA, the CDR3 is TGCAGCGTTGCCGGGACAGCGAACACTGAAGCTTTCTTT.

This clonotype was seen many times. This chain connects TRBV7-8 to TRBJ2-5; a weak D match, TRBD2 (5 bases). This CDR3 contains 16 residues. With 1 base removed from V and 1 base from J, the gap between germline ends came to 13 bases. Looked up from germline, CDR1 is SGHVS and CDR2 is FQNEAQ. The CDR3 DNA follows: TGTGCCAGCAGCTTAGGCCTAGCACGGGGCCAAGAGACCCAGTACTTC. Translation: CASSLGLARGQETQYF.

In this sample, this clonotype turned up many times. The chain joins TRBV24-1 to TRBJ1-2; D not certain. Trimming pared 0 bases from V and 7 bases from J, leaving 8 bases between. The CDR3 consists of 13 residues. Germline lookup yields CDR1 KGHDR and CDR2 SFDVKD. CDR3 in DNA: TGTGCCACCAGTGATTTGATGGGAGGTGGCTACACCTTC. Its translation is CATSDLMGGGYTF.

The sample holds many counts of this clonotype. Germline and junction disagree at one end, which may indicate a read error. The gene calls are TRBV6-5 and TRBJ2-7; 7 bases align to TRBD1. The CDR3 length is 14 residues. Germline V CDR1 and CDR2: MNHEY, SVGAGI. The CDR3 coding sequence is TGTGCCAGCAGTCGTGACAGGGCTCCGTACGAGCGGTACTTC. The encoded protein is CASSRDRAPYERYF.

J is TRBJ2-7 and V is TRBV20-1; 9 positions agree with TRBD1. With V trimmed by 6 bases and J by 2 bases, 11 bases remained unmatched. There are 15 residues in the CDR3. From germline, CDR1 is DFQATT and CDR2 SNEGSKA (reference sequence). The CDR3 DNA is TGCAGTGCGAATAAACCGGGACAGGGCACCTACGAGCAGTACTTC. Amino acids: CSANKPGQGTYEQYF.

This clonotype showed up many times. This chain uses TRBV30 with TRBJ1-2, with D uncertain. CDR3 length: 15 residues. Germline V lookup: CDR1 GTSNPN, CDR2 SVGIG (reference sequence). Trimming left V 0 bases short and J 4 bases short, with 15 bases between. CDR3 amino acids: CAWSVEYRSSYGYTF. The CDR3 DNA reads TGTGCCTGGAGTGTAGAGTACAGATCCTCCTATGGCTACACCTTC.

V usage is TRBV5-1 and J usage is TRBJ2-2; 9 bases agree with TRBD2. This CDR3 has 18 residues. Per the germline V gene, CDR1 is SGHRS and CDR2 is YFSETQ. V lost 2 bases to trimming and J lost 7 bases; unmatched junction nucleotides: 15. The DNA for the CDR3 is TGCGCCAGCAGCTTCTCCCCAGCGGGAGGCGGTGACGACGGGGAGCTGTTTTTT. Translation: CASSFSPAGGGDDGELFF.

CDR3 region: CASRTASSYNSPLHF. CDR3 nucleotide sequence: TGTGCCAGCAGAACCGCGAGCTCCTATAATTCACCCCTCCACTTT. V and J are TRBV27 and TRBJ1-6; no clear D gene. Trimming removed 6 bases at V and 0 bases at J, with 9 bases between. The CDR3 totals 15 residues. CDR1 is MNHEY, CDR2 SMNVEV, per germline (reference sequence).